This is a list of T cell receptor beta chains from one sample in a study of cytomegalovirus exposure and HLA in healthy donors. The data were produced by immunoSEQ multiplex PCR, yet TCRdb's version contains in-frame clones alone and is incomplete. The data contain 150,000 to 200,000 clones, around three quarters of them singletons. The material sequenced was PBMCs. These receptors were obtained from a woman in her 30s in good health and CMV-seropositive. Both conserved end residues are trimmed from each CDR3. D genes are given only for firm matches.

v_call d_call cdr3_aa
TRBV18 . ASSPSKWDSPEGGYT
TRBV7-8 TRBD1 ASSPWDSSYEQY
TRBV5-4 . ASSLPTGTNSPLH
TRBV10-3 . ATRTGVSYEQY
TRBV15 TRBD1 ATSRDRGPYTDTQY
TRBV19 TRBD1 ASSMTGNQPQH
TRBV29-1 TRBD1 SVGTGGKSEQF
TRBV30 TRBD1 AWSFAGGEAF
TRBV7-6 TRBD2 ASSLGLAGANTGELF
TRBV7-2 . ASSLGFSGRQGEQY
TRBV5-4 TRBD1 ASSFSATGDSVYT
TRBV18 . ASSPRGGYGYT
TRBV7-8 . ASSLARGEQY
TRBV27 TRBD2 ASRPGGSSYEQY
TRBV6-6 . ASSLGRDSGNTIY
TRBV7-2 TRBD1 ASSLYRGEAEAF
TRBV5-5 TRBD1 ASSLVVRTGAVEAF
TRBV5-5 TRBD1 ASSLNHGRDRVF
TRBV15 . ATSRVGGGTEAF
TRBV28 . ASSTQSSYNEQF
TRBV6-6 . ASRLAQETQY
TRBV5-1 . ASRVGREFYGYT
TRBV28 . ASVEEAATEAF
TRBV7-6 . ASSLEPGANEKLF
TRBV29-1 . SVTGSSTNEKLF
TRBV6-5 TRBD2 ASSYRGGRKNIQY
TRBV5-1 TRBD2 ASSLELTGTRGGETQY
TRBV7-9 . AGGVAADEQY
TRBV11-2 TRBD2 ASSLVGGGNIQY
TRBV16 . ASSQWGRAGNTEAF
TRBV15 . ATSRDFRDSEKLF
TRBV7-9 . ASSSYRINEKLF
TRBV9 TRBD2 ASSGRLAGFRSGANVLT
TRBV29-1 TRBD1 SVDRGQDEQF
TRBV10-2 TRBD1 ASREQGTVQPQH
TRBV30 . AWSADSSYEQY
TRBV28 . ASSLRGGRNTEAF
TRBV12-1 . ATTSGSYTDTQY
TRBV4-3 TRBD2 ASSQDGGDYRYEQY
TRBV27 TRBD2 ASSPSGSSYEQY
TRBV18 . ASSPTGVENIQY
TRBV9 . ASSRELTNTGELF
TRBV10-3 . AISEQPSSYEQY
TRBV5-6 TRBD1 ASSRRQGFQPQH
TRBV28 . ASSLRRAVAGANVLT
TRBV5-4 TRBD2 ASSLGLAQSSYEQY
TRBV19 . ASSITGGAGYEQY
TRBV7-2 . ASSLEGGYISYNEQF
TRBV5-1 . ASSLYQGDTEAF
TRBV7-6 . ASSLLQELNTEAF
TRBV4-1 . ASSLQGQGGKLF
TRBV4-3 . ASSQYQGYEQY
TRBV5-1 TRBD1 ASSSGLNRGLTEAF
TRBV6-5 . ASSPFVEGHGELF
TRBV7-9 TRBD1 ASSPRDRVSDTQY
TRBV5-6 TRBD1 ASSSRTGFFMNTEAF
TRBV27 . ASSGSTRTLTYEQY
TRBV27 . ASSHRGTEQF
TRBV10-1 . ASSDGPPNTEAF